This TCR beta chain is from a study of blood T cell repertoires in COVID-19. Study-level background: Collection of acute and convalescent COVID-19 samples took place in the United States, Italy and Spain.

With 6 bases removed from V and 0 bases from J, the gap between germline ends came to 9 bases. Germline CDR1 SQVTM, CDR2 ANQGSEA. CDR3 length: 13 amino acids. In the original workflow: How many nucleated cells were present was estimated from reference gene primer amplification. The protocol was immunoSEQ multiplex PCR, while the TCRdb copy is restricted to in-frame clones and leaves out a portion. V, J and clone size reflect that table, while D and trimming were determined from the DNA. The sample includes roughly 200,000 clones, 65% to 85% of them seen just once. The sample comprised peripheral blood. The TCR originated in a man aged 35 to 55 with active or convalescent COVID-19. The chain links TRBV29-1 to TRBJ1-3, with D possibly TRBD1 on 6 matching bases. CDR3 bases: TGCAGCGTAGGACAGAGCTCTGGAAACACCATATATTTT. Translation: CSVGQSSGNTIYF.